A single sample gave rise to the 10 T cell receptor beta chains below, sequenced in a study of blood T cell repertoires in COVID-19. Profiling relied on immunoSEQ multiplex PCR, and the TCRdb table lists in-frame clones only, not all of them. The sample records about 100,000 clones, approximately 88% being singletons. The sequenced sample consisted of peripheral blood. All receptors derive from a human donor in a cohort sampled during active COVID-19.

This clone has just a few counts. The J gene is TRBJ2-2, the V gene TRBV24-1; 12 nucleotides match TRBD1. This CDR3 has 20 residues. Unmatched junction bases numbered 16, after V lost 3 bases and J lost 6 bases. CDR1 and CDR2 from the germline V gene are KGHDR and SFDVKD. The CDR3 here is CATSDPPGQGAQGDSGELFF. Written as DNA, the CDR3 is TGTGCCACCAGTGATCCTCCGGGACAGGGGGCTCAAGGGGATTCCGGGGAGCTGTTTTTT.

The chain employs TRBV7-8 and TRBJ2-2, with 9 bases that match TRBD1. Germline CDR1 SGHVS, CDR2 FQNEAQ. V shed 5 bases and J 7 bases; nucleotides not matched to a gene: 5. The CDR3 sequence is 14 residues long. The CDR3 DNA is TGTGCCAGCAGCCACAGGGGGCAAGACGGGGAGCTGTTTTTT. Translation: CASSHRGQDGELFF.

The rearrangement uses TRBV24-1 and TRBJ2-3; D possibly corresponds to TRBD2 (6 bases). CDR3 length: 13 residues. Germline V gives CDR1 KGHDR, CDR2 SFDVKD. V was shortened by 7 bases and J by 1 base, with 8 bases between the two germline ends. The CDR3 nucleotides read TGTGCCACCAGAATAGCGGGCACAGATACGCAGTATTTT. It translates to CATRIAGTDTQYF.

This clone turned up a few times. The chain recombines TRBV5-4 with TRBJ2-5; 13 nucleotides line up with TRBD2. The germline V gene encodes CDR1 SGHNT and CDR2 YYREEE (reference sequence). The CDR3 runs 17 residues. The J segment lost 1 base and the V segment lost 0 bases, leaving 3 bases of the junction unmatched. Here the CDR3 DNA reads TGTGCCAGCAGCTTGGCCGGGACTAGCGGGGTCCAAGAGACCCAGTACTTC. Its protein product is CASSLAGTSGVQETQYF.

The CDR3 region has the DNA TGCGCCAGCAGCTTCCTCGCACTCACTAGCACAGATACGCAGTATTTT. The encoded protein is CASSFLALTSTDTQYF. V is TRBV5-1 and J is TRBJ2-3, with unresolved D. Trimming pared 2 bases from V and 0 bases from J, leaving 13 bases between. CDR3 length equals 16 residues. Germline CDR1 SGHRS, CDR2 YFSETQ.

The chain employs TRBV7-2 and TRBJ1-1; 9 bases match TRBD1. The CDR3 covers 16 residues. Germline CDR1 and CDR2: SGHTA and FQGNSA. J was trimmed by 11 bases and V by 0 bases; bases with no gene match: 13. CDR3 amino acids: CASSLARTGVPMEAFF. In DNA form, the CDR3 reads TGTGCCAGCAGCTTAGCTCGGACAGGGGTCCCCATGGAGGCTTTCTTT.

The chain uses TRBV5-6 and TRBJ1-1; D remains ambiguous. V was cut by 0 bases and J by 7 bases, with 7 bases left in between. This CDR3 is 12 amino acids long. From germline, CDR1 is SGHDT and CDR2 YYEEEE. DNA for the CDR3: TGTGCCAGCAGCTTGGGGCAGATTGAAGCTTTCTTT. Translated, it gives CASSLGQIEAFF.

This chain connects TRBV5-1 to TRBJ1-3; tentative D call: TRBD1 (5 bases). The V end lost 4 bases, the J end lost 0 bases, and 17 bases lay between the germline ends. Germline V gives CDR1 SGHRS, CDR2 YFSETQ. The CDR3 spans 17 residues. Here the CDR3 DNA reads TGCGCCAGCAGCCCGGACATGGGGCTAAGCTCTGGAAACACCATATATTTT. Encoded protein: CASSPDMGLSSGNTIYF. Looking up the rest from reference TRBV5-1 and TRBJ1-3 gives the full variable domain: KAGVTQTPRYLIKTRGQQVTLSCSPISGHRSVSWYQQTPGQGLQFLFEYFSETQRNKGNFPGRFSGRQFSNSRSEMNVSTLELGDSALYLCASSPDMGLSSGNTIYFGEGSWLTVV.

The chain employs TRBV6-5 and TRBJ2-3; D may be TRBD2 (6 bases). This CDR3 comprises 13 residues. Germline CDR1 MNHEY, CDR2 SVGAGI. Trimming left V 7 bases short and J 2 bases short, with 10 bases between. The CDR3 nucleotides read TGTGCCAGCATGAGGGACTTCACAGATACGCAGTATTTT. Translated, it gives CASMRDFTDTQYF.

The chain employs TRBV6-2 or TRBV6-3 and TRBJ2-3; the D is unclear. Germline-derived CDR1 and CDR2 are MNHEY and SVGEGT. V dropped 4 bases and J dropped 8 bases, with 10 bases sitting between them. This CDR3 contains 12 residues. The CDR3 loop reads CASSSRLGTQYF. In DNA form, the CDR3 reads TGTGCCAGCAGTTCCAGACTGGGTACGCAGTATTTT.